The 27 T cell receptor beta chains below all came from one sample that was sequenced in a study of shared clonotypes between healthy human individuals. The assay was immunoSEQ multiplex PCR, and TCRdb's table has in-frame clones only and misses some. The repertoire holds some 2,500,000 clones, with less than 95% as singletons. The source material was naive CD4+ T cells from PBMCs. Subset indicated: CD45RA+ positively selected. The source of these receptors is a man younger than 30 in good health. Some clones in this sample may be carry-over from other donors' samples.

V gene TRBV14 combines with J gene TRBJ1-3, with 8 bases lining up with TRBD1. CDR1 is SGHDN and CDR2 is FVKESK in the germline V gene. V lost 4 bases and J lost 3; bases outside the gene matches: 5. The CDR3 is 15 amino acids. CDR3 bases: TGTGCCAGCAGCCGCCAGACAGGGGATGGAAACACCATATATTTT. Protein sequence: CASSRQTGDGNTIYF.

V is TRBV10-3 and J is TRBJ1-5; D is possibly TRBD1 (5 bases). The V gene lost 7 bases and the J gene lost 5 bases, with 12 bases spanning the gap. The CDR3 sequence is 13 residues long. CDR1 is ENHRY, CDR2 SYGVKD, per germline. CDR3 in amino acids: CAINRQIDQPQHF. The CDR3 DNA is TGTGCCATCAACAGACAGATCGATCAGCCCCAGCATTTT.

The chain is built from TRBV2 and TRBJ1-5; no firm D call. The CDR3 is 14 residues long. Trimming left V 4 bases short and J 0 bases short, with 7 bases between. Germline V CDR1 and CDR2: SNHLY, FYNNEI. In nucleotides, the CDR3 is TGTGCCAGCAGTGTTGGGGTTAGCAATCAGCCCCAGCATTTT. Amino acid sequence: CASSVGVSNQPQHF.

The J gene is TRBJ2-1, the V gene TRBV7-2; 10 nucleotides agree with TRBD2. Losses at the gene ends were 6 bases for V and 8 bases for J; bases not matched to a gene: 7. Germline V gives CDR1 SGHTA, CDR2 FQGNSA. The CDR3 extends over 14 amino acids. Here the CDR3 DNA reads TGTGCCAGCAGACAGGGACTAGCGATTCATGAGCAGTTCTTC. Its protein is CASRQGLAIHEQFF.

The rearrangement joins TRBV14 to TRBJ1-2; D gene unclear. CDR3 size: 13 residues. Germline V gives CDR1 SGHDN, CDR2 FVKESK. V lost 1 base and J lost 5, with 8 bases in between. CDR3 bases: TGTGCCAGCAGCCAAGGGACGGAGTATGGCTACACCTTC. It yields the protein CASSQGTEYGYTF.

The chain uses TRBV6-4 and TRBJ1-4; 7 nucleotides align to TRBD1. J lost 8 bases, V lost 3 bases, and 15 bases had no gene match. Germline assignment: CDR1 MRHNA and CDR2 SNTAGT. CDR3 size: 17 residues. The CDR3 region has the DNA TGTGCCAGCAGTGAATTATCAGGGCCAGGGGGGAGAGAAAAACTGTTTTTT. Protein sequence: CASSELSGPGGREKLFF.

On this clone itself: The junction shows a germline mismatch at one end, possibly a read error. The chain couples TRBV19 to TRBJ1-2; D perhaps matches TRBD1 (6 bases). The CDR3 consists of 15 residues. Germline loops: CDR1 LNHDA, CDR2 SQIVND (reference sequence). The CDR3 nucleotides read TGTGCGAGTAATGGGCCCCGAGACAGGTTTTATGGCTACACCTTC. Its translation is CASNGPRDRFYGYTF.

The chain is built from TRBV12-5 and TRBJ1-1; D is possibly TRBD1 (5 bases). The germline V gene encodes CDR1 LGHNT and CDR2 FRNRAP. CDR3 length: 16 residues. Trimming shortened V by 6 bases and J by 1 base, and 18 bases separated the two germline ends. The CDR3 reads CASGSGLSRANTEAFF. The CDR3 DNA reads as TGTGCTAGTGGATCGGGCCTGAGCAGGGCGAACACTGAAGCTTTCTTT.

V is TRBV15 and J is TRBJ1-2; D is perhaps TRBD1 (5 bases). Germline loops: CDR1 LNHNV, CDR2 YYDKDF (reference sequence). The CDR3 loop spans 14 amino acids. Trimming cost V 2 bases and J 6 bases, with 13 bases left between them. CDR3: CATSRSTVGDGYTF. In DNA form, the CDR3 reads TGTGCCACCAGCAGATCCACTGTAGGGGATGGCTACACCTTC.

This chain joins TRBV28 and TRBJ1-1; perhaps TRBD1 as D (5 bases). The germline CDR1 and CDR2 sequences are MDHEN and SYDVKM. V dropped 8 bases and J dropped 0 bases, with 16 bases sitting between them. The CDR3 runs 15 residues. The CDR3 reads CASPPTGTLNTEAFF. In DNA form, the CDR3 reads TGTGCCAGCCCCCCTACGGGGACCCTGAACACTGAAGCTTTCTTT. Supplemented by reference TRBV28 and TRBJ1-1, the full variable domain reads DVKVTQSSRYLVKRTGEKVFLECVQDMDHENMFWYRQDPGLGLRLIYFSYDVKMKEKGDIPEGYSVSREKKERFSLILESASTNQTSMYLCASPPTGTLNTEAFFGQGTRLTVV.

The chain employs TRBV28 and TRBJ2-7, with a possible D match to TRBD2 (5 bases). Germline V gene lookup returns CDR1 MDHEN and CDR2 SYDVKM. V was shortened by 3 bases and J by 2 bases, with 11 bases between the two germline ends. The CDR3 totals 14 residues. As DNA, the CDR3 is TGTGCCAGCAGTTTTGGTAGAGCGGCCTACGAGCAGTACTTC. Translating it yields CASSFGRAAYEQYF.

The chain employs TRBV9 and TRBJ1-1, with D uncertain. CDR3 length: 14 amino acids. The germline V gene encodes CDR1 SGDLS and CDR2 YYNGEE. V lost 0 bases and J 6 bases, leaving 12 bases between the germline ends. The CDR3 DNA is TGTGCCAGCAGCGTAGACAGTCATCATGCTGAAGCTTTCTTT. This encodes CASSVDSHHAEAFF.

This clone was observed a few times. The V gene is TRBV7-3, the J gene TRBJ2-1; D possibly corresponds to TRBD1 (5 bases). Trimming cost V 3 bases and J 6 bases, with 9 bases left between them. Germline V gene lookup returns CDR1 SGHTA and CDR2 FQGTGA. The CDR3 length is 13 residues. CDR3 protein: CASSFPGLNEQFF. Here the CDR3 DNA reads TGTGCCAGCAGCTTTCCAGGGCTCAATGAGCAGTTCTTC.

The V and J genes are TRBV9 and TRBJ2-3, with no clear D. Trimming removed 0 bases at V and 2 bases at J, with 7 bases between. In germline, CDR1 is SGDLS, CDR2 YYNGEE. CDR3 length: 14 residues. CDR3 in DNA: TGTGCCAGCAGCGTAGATGTTCCCACAGATACGCAGTATTTT. It is translated as CASSVDVPTDTQYF. Combining the CDR3 with reference TRBV9 and TRBJ2-3 gives the whole variable domain DSGVTQTPKHLITATGQRVTLRCSPRSGDLSVYWYQQSLDQGLQFLIQYYNGEERAKGNILERFSAQQFPDLHSELNLSSLELGDSALYFCASSVDVPTDTQYFGPGTRLTVL.

The CDR3 coding sequence is TGTGCCAGCAGTTACCTTAGACAGGGAACCTACAATGAGCAGTTCTTC. Translating it yields CASSYLRQGTYNEQFF. The V and J genes are TRBV6-9 and TRBJ2-1; 7 bases are a match to TRBD1. The CDR3 runs to 16 residues. The J segment lost 2 bases and the V segment lost 3 bases, leaving 7 bases of the junction unmatched. CDR1 is MNHGY and CDR2 is SVAAGI in the germline V gene.

The genes are TRBV4-1 and TRBJ2-7; TRBD2 aligns across 9 bases. CDR1 and CDR2 from the germline V gene are MGHRA and YSYEKL. This CDR3 is 15 amino acids long. The trim removed 2 bases at V and 4 bases at J, leaving 6 bases unmatched. DNA for the CDR3: TGCGCCAGCAGCCAAAATAGCGGGAGCACGTACGAGCAGTACTTC. Its protein product is CASSQNSGSTYEQYF.

V is TRBV10-3 and J is TRBJ1-2, with 7 bases that match TRBD1. Germline V lookup: CDR1 ENHRY, CDR2 SYGVKD. This CDR3 comprises 14 residues. With V trimmed by 8 bases and J by 4 bases, 10 bases remained unmatched. CDR3 coding DNA: TGTGCCATCGGGGAAAACGGGGACAGCTATGGCTACACCTTC. It yields the protein CAIGENGDSYGYTF.

The rearrangement links TRBV9 to TRBJ2-7; TRBD1 matches 9 bases. The V gene end was trimmed by 4 bases and the J gene end by 3 bases; junction bases not matched to a gene: 11. This CDR3 is built from 16 residues. The V gene's germline CDR1 is SGDLS and CDR2 YYNGEE. The CDR3: CASSPLGTGRVYEQYF. The CDR3 DNA reads as TGTGCCAGCAGCCCCCTAGGGACAGGGAGGGTCTACGAGCAGTACTTC.

The chain recombines TRBV14 with TRBJ2-3; D call uncertain. Trimming pared 4 bases from V and 2 bases from J, leaving 4 bases between. CDR1 is SGHDN, CDR2 FVKESK, per germline. The CDR3 consists of 12 residues. The CDR3 here is CASSRDTDTQYF. The CDR3 DNA sequence: TGTGCCAGCAGCCGTGACACAGATACGCAGTATTTT.

The rearrangement links TRBV7-8 to TRBJ2-7, with 7 bases fitting TRBD1. CDR3 length: 15 residues. Germline lookup yields CDR1 SGHVS and CDR2 FQNEAQ. Trimming cost V 1 base and J 3 bases; bases outside gene matches: 6. The CDR3 protein is CASSLGRQGVYEQYF. The CDR3 coding sequence is TGTGCCAGCAGCTTAGGCCGACAGGGAGTCTACGAGCAGTACTTC.

This clone was detected only once. The chain carries TRBV19 and TRBJ2-1, with D possibly matching TRBD1 (6 bases). Per germline, CDR1 LNHDA and CDR2 SQIVND (reference sequence). The V gene lost 6 bases and the J gene lost 2 bases, with 14 bases spanning the gap. The length of the CDR3 is 15 residues. CDR3 amino acids: CASSHPRGAYNEQFF. In nucleotides, the CDR3 is TGTGCCAGTAGCCACCCCAGGGGTGCCTACAATGAGCAGTTCTTC.

V gene TRBV19 combines with J gene TRBJ1-2, with 8 bases identical to TRBD1. The junction had 12 bases not matched to a gene; V was cut back by 7 bases and J by 2 bases. CDR3 length equals 16 residues. Per the germline V gene, CDR1 is LNHDA and CDR2 is SQIVND (reference sequence). CDR3 DNA sequence: TGTGCCAGTACCTCGTTTGGGGCAGGGGGCAACTATGGCTACACCTTC. Amino acids: CASTSFGAGGNYGYTF. The variable domain in full, with the rest retrieved from reference TRBV19 and TRBJ1-2, is DGGITQSPKYLFRKEGQNVTLSCEQNLNHDAMYWYRQDPGQGLRLIYYSQIVNDFQKGDIAEGYSVSREKKESFPLTVTSAQKNPTAFYLCASTSFGAGGNYGYTFGSGTRLTVV.

V usage is TRBV28 and J usage is TRBJ1-2; D uncertain. CDR3 length equals 14 residues. The germline V gene encodes CDR1 MDHEN and CDR2 SYDVKM. V lost 3 bases and J 0 bases, leaving 8 bases between the germline ends. The CDR3 loop reads CASSFDQTNYGYTF. The CDR3 nucleotides read TGTGCCAGCAGTTTCGATCAGACTAACTATGGCTACACCTTC.

This clone showed up just once. The V call is TRBV27, the J call TRBJ2-7; 7 bases are a match to TRBD1. V gave up 5 bases and J gave up 3 bases; unmatched junction bases: 10. The CDR3 runs 15 residues. The V gene's germline CDR1 is MNHEY and CDR2 SMNVEV (reference sequence). For the CDR3, the DNA is TGTGCCAGCAGTGAGGCCCGGGACAGTCTCTACGAGCAGTACTTC. This encodes CASSEARDSLYEQYF.

The genes are TRBV18 and TRBJ2-7, with D maybe TRBD2 (5 bases). This CDR3 has 15 amino acids. Trimming removed 4 bases from V and 3 bases from J, with 16 bases in between. Germline CDR1 KGHSH, CDR2 LQKENI. The CDR3 nucleotides are TGTGCCAGCTCACGACGGGATGTCCTTCACTACGAGCAGTACTTC. Translating gives CASSRRDVLHYEQYF.

The gene calls are TRBV7-3 and TRBJ1-6; D is possibly TRBD1 (6 bases). Trimming removed 4 bases from V and 10 bases from J, with 11 bases in between. Germline V gene data show CDR1 as SGHTA and CDR2 as FQGTGA. The CDR3 has 13 amino acids. The CDR3 is CASSSVGGSPLHF. As DNA, the CDR3 is TGTGCCAGCAGCTCCGTAGGGGGATCACCCCTCCACTTT.

The V and J genes are TRBV7-9 and TRBJ2-7, with D tentatively TRBD2 (6 bases). Germline loops: CDR1 SEHNR, CDR2 FQNEAQ (reference sequence). V was trimmed by 3 bases and J by 0 bases, leaving 21 bases between them. The CDR3 covers 18 residues. The CDR3 DNA sequence: TGTGCCAGCAGCTTTAGCCCCCGTGGCGGGGCGAGCTCCTACGAGCAGTACTTC. Protein sequence: CASSFSPRGGASSYEQYF.